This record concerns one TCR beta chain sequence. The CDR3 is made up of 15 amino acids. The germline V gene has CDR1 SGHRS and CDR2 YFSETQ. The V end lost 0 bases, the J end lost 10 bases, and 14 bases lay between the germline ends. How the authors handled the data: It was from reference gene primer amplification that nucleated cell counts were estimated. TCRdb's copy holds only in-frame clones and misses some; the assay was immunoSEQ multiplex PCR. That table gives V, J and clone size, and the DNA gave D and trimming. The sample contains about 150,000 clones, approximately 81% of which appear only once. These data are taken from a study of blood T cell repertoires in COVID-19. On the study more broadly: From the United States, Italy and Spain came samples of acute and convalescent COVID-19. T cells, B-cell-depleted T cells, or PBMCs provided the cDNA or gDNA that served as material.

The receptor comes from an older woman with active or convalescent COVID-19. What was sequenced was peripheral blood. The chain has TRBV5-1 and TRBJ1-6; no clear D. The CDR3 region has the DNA TGCGCCAGCAGCTTGGAGTCGGGTGCAAGATCACCCCTCCACTTT. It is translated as CASSLESGARSPLHF.